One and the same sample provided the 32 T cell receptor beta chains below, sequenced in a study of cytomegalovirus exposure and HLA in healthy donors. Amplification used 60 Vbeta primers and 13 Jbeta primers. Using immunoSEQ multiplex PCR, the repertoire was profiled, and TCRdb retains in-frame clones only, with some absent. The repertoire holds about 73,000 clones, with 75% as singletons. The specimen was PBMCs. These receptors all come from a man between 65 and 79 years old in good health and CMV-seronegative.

As DNA, the CDR3 is TGTGCCAGCTCACCCCCGGGACAGGGGTTGGAGACCCAGTACTTC. The encoded protein is CASSPPGQGLETQYF. The chain couples TRBV18 to TRBJ2-5, with TRBD1 matching 10 bases. This CDR3 comprises 15 residues. The V and J ends lost 3 bases and 5 bases, in that order; junction bases with no gene match: 6. The germline CDR1 and CDR2 sequences are KGHSH and LQKENI. Full variable domain (outside the CDR3, taken from reference TRBV18 and TRBJ2-5): NAGVMQNPRHLVRRRGQEARLRCSPMKGHSHVYWYRQLPEEGLKFMVYLQKENIIDESGMPKERFSAEFPKEGPSILRIQQVVRGDSAAYFCASSPPGQGLETQYFGPGTRLLVL.

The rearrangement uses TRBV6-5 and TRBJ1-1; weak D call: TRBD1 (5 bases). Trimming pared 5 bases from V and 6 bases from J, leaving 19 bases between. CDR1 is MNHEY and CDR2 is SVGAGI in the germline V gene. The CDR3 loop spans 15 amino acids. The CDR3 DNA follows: TGTGCCAGCAGTCACGACCCCCGGGGGGGAGCTGAAGCTTTCTTT. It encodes CASSHDPRGGAEAFF.

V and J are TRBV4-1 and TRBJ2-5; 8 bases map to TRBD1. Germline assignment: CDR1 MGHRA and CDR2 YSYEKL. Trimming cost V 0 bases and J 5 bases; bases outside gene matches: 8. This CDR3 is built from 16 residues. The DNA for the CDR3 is TGCGCCAGCAGCCAAGAAAGGGCAGGGGGCCTCGAGACCCAGTACTTC. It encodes CASSQERAGGLETQYF.

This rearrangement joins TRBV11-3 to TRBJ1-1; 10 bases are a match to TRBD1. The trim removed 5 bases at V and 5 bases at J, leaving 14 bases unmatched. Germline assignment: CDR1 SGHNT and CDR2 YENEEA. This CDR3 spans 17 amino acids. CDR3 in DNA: TGTGCCAGCAGCCGTGGACAGGGGGGAGGACGTGCGACTGAAGCTTTCTTT. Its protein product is CASSRGQGGGRATEAFF.

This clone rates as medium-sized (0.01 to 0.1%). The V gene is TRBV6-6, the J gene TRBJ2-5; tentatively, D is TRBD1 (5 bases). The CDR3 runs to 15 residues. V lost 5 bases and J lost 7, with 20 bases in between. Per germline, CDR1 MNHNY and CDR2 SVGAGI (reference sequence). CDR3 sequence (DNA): TGTGCCAGCAGTCGTTCGTTTTTTGGGGCCGGGACCCAGTACTTC. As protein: CASSRSFFGAGTQYF.

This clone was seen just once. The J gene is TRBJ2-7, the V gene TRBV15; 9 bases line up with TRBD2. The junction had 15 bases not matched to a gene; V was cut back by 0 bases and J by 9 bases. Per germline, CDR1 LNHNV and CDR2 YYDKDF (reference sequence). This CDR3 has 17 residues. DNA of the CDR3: TGTGCCACCAGCAGAGATCTCCCGACTAGCGGAGCCGGGGGGCAGTACTTC. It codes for CATSRDLPTSGAGGQYF.

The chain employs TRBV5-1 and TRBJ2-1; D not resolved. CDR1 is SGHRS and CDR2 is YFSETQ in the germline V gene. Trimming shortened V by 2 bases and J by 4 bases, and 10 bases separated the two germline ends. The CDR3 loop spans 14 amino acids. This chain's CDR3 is CASSFAATYNEQFF. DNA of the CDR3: TGCGCCAGCAGCTTCGCGGCTACATACAATGAGCAGTTCTTC.

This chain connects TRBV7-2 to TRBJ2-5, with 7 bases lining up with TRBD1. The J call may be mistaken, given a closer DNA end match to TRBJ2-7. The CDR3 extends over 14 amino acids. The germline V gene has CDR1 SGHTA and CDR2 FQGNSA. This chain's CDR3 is CASSPRQGPYEQYF. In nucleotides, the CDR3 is TGTGCCAGCAGCCCTCGACAGGGCCCCTACGAGCAGTACTTC.

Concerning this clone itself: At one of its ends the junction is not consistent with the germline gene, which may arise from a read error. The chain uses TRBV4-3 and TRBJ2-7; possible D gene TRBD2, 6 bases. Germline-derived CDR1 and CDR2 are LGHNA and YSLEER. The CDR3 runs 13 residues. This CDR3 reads CASSQTRLDRVCF. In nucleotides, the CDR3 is TGCGCCAGCAGCCAAACTAGACTAGACCGCGTCTGCTTC.

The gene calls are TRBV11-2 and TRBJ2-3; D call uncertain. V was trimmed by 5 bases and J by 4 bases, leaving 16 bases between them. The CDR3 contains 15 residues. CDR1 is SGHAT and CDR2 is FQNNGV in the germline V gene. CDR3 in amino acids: CASSLRAKLADTQYF. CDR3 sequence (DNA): TGTGCCAGCAGCCTACGAGCGAAGTTGGCAGATACGCAGTATTTT.

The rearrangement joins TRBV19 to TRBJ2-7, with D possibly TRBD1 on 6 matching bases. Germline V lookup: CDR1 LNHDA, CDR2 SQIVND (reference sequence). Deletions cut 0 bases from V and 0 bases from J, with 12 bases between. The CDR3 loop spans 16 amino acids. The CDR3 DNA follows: TGTGCCAGTAGTATAGAATGGACAGTCCTCTCCTACGAGCAGTACTTC. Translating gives CASSIEWTVLSYEQYF.

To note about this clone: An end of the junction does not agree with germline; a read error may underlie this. The CDR3 sequence: CSSSQTAGKAFF. For the CDR3, the DNA is TGTTCCAGCAGCCAAACGGCGGGTAAAGCTTTCTTT. This chain joins TRBV7-9 and TRBJ1-1; D unclear. This CDR3 comprises 12 residues. Germline V gene sequence: CDR1 SEHNR, CDR2 FQNEAQ (reference sequence). Variable domain in full (rest from reference TRBV7-9 and TRBJ1-1): DTGVSQNPRHKITKRGQNVTFRCDPISEHNRLYWYRQTLGQGPEFLTYFQNEAQLEKSRLLSDRFSAERPKGSFSTLEIQRTEQGDSAMYLCSSSQTAGKAFFGQGTRLTVV.

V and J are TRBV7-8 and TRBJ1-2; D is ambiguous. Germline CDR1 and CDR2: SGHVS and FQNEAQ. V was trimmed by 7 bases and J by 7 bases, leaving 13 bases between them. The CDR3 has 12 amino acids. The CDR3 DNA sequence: TGTGCCAGCATCGACCTCCGGGGTGGCTACACCTTC. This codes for CASIDLRGGYTF.

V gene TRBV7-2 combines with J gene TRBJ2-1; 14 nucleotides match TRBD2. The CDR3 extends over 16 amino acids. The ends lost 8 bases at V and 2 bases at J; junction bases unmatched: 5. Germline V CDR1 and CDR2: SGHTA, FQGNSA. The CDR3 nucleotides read TGTGCCAGCCGGGGACTAGCGGGAGAAACCTACAATGAGCAGTTCTTC. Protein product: CASRGLAGETYNEQFF.

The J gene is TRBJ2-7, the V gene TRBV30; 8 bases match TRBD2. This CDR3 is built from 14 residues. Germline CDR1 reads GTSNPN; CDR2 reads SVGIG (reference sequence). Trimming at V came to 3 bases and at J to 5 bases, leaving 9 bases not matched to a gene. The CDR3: CAWRRVAGSHEQYF. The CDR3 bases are TGTGCCTGGAGGCGGGTAGCGGGATCCCACGAGCAGTACTTC.

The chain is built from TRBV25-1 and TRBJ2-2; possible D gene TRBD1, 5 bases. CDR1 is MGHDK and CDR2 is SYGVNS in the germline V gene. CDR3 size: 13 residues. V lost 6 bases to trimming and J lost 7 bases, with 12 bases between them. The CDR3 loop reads CASRTAARGELFF. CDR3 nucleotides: TGTGCCAGCAGGACAGCTGCGCGCGGGGAGCTGTTTTTT.

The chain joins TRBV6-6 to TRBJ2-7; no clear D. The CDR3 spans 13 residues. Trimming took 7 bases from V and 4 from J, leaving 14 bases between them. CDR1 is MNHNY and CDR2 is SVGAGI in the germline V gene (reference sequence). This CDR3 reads CASTQGLEYEQYF. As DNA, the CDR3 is TGTGCCAGCACCCAAGGTCTGGAGTACGAGCAGTACTTC.

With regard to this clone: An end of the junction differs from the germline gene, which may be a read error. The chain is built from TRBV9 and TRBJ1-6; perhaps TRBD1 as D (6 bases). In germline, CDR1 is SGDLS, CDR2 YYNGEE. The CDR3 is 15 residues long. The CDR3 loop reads CTSSAQTGIDSPLHF. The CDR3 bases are TGTACCAGCAGCGCCCAAACAGGGATCGATTCACCCCTCCACTTT.

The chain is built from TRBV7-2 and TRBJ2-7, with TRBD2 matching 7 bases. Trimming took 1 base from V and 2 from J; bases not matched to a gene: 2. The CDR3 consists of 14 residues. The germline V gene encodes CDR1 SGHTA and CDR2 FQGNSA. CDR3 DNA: TGTGCCAGCAGCTTAGAGAGCGGGGCCTACGAGCAGTACTTC. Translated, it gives CASSLESGAYEQYF.

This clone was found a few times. This chain's CDR3 is CASSSRTGSGELFF. The CDR3 coding sequence is TGTGCCAGCAGCTCCAGGACAGGTTCCGGGGAGCTGTTTTTT. The V gene is TRBV11-3, the J gene TRBJ2-2, with 7 bases lining up with TRBD1. CDR1 SGHNT and CDR2 YENEEA come from the germline V gene. CDR3 length: 14 residues. The junction had 5 bases not matched to a gene; V was cut back by 4 bases and J by 6 bases.

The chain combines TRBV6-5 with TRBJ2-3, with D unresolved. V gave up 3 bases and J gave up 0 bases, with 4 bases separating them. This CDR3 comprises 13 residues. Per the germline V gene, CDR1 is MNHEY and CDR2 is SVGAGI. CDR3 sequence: CASSYKSTDTQYF. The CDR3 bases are TGTGCCAGCAGTTATAAAAGCACAGATACGCAGTATTTT.

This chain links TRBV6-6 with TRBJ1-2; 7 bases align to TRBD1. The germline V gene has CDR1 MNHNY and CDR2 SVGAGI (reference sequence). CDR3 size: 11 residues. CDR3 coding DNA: TGTGGAGCCAGGGGGATATGGGGCTACACCTTC. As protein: CGARGIWGYTF.

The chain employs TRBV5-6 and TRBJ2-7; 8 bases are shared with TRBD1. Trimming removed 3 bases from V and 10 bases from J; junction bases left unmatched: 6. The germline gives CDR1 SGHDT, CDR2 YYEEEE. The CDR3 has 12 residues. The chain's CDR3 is CASSSPDRDQYF. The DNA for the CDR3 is TGTGCCAGCAGCTCACCGGACAGGGACCAGTACTTC.

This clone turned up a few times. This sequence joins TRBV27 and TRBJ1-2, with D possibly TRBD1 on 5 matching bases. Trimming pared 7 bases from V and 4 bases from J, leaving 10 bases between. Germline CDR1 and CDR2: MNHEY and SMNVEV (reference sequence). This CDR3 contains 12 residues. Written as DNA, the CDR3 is TGTGCCAGCAAAGGGGATGTCTATGGCTACACCTTC. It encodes CASKGDVYGYTF.

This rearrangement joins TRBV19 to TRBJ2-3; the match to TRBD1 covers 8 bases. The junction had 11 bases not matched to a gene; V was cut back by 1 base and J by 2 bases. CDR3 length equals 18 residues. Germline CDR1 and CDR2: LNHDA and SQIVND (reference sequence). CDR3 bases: TGTGCCAGTAGTATAGGGGCCGGACAGGGAGCCTTCACAGATACGCAGTATTTT. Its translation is CASSIGAGQGAFTDTQYF.

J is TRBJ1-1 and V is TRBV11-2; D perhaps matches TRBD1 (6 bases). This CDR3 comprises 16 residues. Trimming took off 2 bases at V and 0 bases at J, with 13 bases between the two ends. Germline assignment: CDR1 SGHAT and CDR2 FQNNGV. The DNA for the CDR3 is TGTGCCAGCAGCTTAAAAAGGACAGCCCTGAACACTGAAGCTTTCTTT. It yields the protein CASSLKRTALNTEAFF.

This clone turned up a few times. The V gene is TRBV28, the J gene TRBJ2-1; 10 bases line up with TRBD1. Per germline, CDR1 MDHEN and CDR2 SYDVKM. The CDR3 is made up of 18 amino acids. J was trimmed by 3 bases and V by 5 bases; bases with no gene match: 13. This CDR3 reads CASSLLTEGQGIYNEQFF. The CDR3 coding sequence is TGTGCCAGCAGTCTATTAACCGAGGGACAGGGGATCTACAATGAGCAGTTCTTC. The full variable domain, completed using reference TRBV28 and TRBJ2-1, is DVKVTQSSRYLVKRTGEKVFLECVQDMDHENMFWYRQDPGLGLRLIYFSYDVKMKEKGDIPEGYSVSREKKERFSLILESASTNQTSMYLCASSLLTEGQGIYNEQFFGPGTRLTVL.

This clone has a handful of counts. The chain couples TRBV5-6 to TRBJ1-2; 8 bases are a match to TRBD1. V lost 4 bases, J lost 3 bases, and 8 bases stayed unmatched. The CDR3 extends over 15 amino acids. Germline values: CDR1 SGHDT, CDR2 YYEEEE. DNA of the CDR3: TGTGCCAGCAGCCTCCGGGGACAGGACTACTATGGCTACACCTTC. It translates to CASSLRGQDYYGYTF.

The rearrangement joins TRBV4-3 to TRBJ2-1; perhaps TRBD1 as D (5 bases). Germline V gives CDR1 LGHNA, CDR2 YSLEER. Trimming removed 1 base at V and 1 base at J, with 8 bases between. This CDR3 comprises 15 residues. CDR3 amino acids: CASSQAQGSYNEQFF. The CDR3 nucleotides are TGCGCCAGCAGCCAAGCCCAGGGATCCTACAATGAGCAGTTCTTC.

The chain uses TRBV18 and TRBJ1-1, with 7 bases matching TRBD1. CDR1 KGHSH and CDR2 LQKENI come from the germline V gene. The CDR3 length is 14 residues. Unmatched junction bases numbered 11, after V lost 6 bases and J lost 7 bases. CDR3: CASSSSPGQFEAFF. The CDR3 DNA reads TGTGCCAGCTCCAGCTCACCGGGACAGTTTGAAGCTTTCTTT.

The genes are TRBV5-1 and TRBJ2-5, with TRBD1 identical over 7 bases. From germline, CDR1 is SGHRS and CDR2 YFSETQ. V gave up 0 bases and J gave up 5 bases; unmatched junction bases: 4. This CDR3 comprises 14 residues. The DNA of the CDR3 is TGCGCCAGCAGCTTGGAGGGCAGGGGGGAGACCCAGTACTTC. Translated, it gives CASSLEGRGETQYF.

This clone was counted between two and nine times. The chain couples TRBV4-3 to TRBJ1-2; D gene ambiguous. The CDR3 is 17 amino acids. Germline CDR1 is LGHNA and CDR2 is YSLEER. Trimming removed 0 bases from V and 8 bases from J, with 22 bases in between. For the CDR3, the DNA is TGCGCCAGCAGCCAAGATCCTCCAGGCGGGATTGTGCGAGGCTACACCTTC. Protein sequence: CASSQDPPGGIVRGYTF.